The source of this T cell receptor beta chain is a study of blood T cell repertoires in COVID-19. About the research overall: Nucleic acid was either cDNA or gDNA, and it came from T cells, B-cell-depleted T cells, or PBMCs.

Assay used: immunoSEQ multiplex PCR; TCRdb lists only in-frame clones, some missing. The table lists fewer than 350,000 clones, roughly nine tenths of them singletons. Trimming stripped 5 bases from V and 5 bases from J, with 10 bases between. The CDR3 runs to 13 residues. The V gene's germline CDR1 is KGHSH and CDR2 LQKENI. Patients from Seattle were sampled longitudinally, starting during active infection. This TCR came from a woman in her 30s with COVID-19, enrolled during active disease. The chain has TRBV18 and TRBJ2-1, with a tentative D call TRBD2 (5 bases). Material: peripheral blood. CDR3 nucleotides: TGTGCCAGCTCAGCTCTCGGGGACAATGAGCAGTTCTTC. This translates into CASSALGDNEQFF.